The T cell receptor (beta chain) described here comes from a study of follicular helper T cells after annual influenza vaccination (dated by TCRdb to the late 2010s). Notes on the research overall: After each seasonal influenza vaccination, blood samples were collected on days 0, 7 and 28. Some subjects were followed across successive annual vaccinations spanning the 2013-2014, 2014-2015 and 2015-2016 seasons to study recall of cTfh clones. One week after vaccination, a second recruited cohort of 11 to 12 subjects (Table S1) displayed a similar ICOS+CD38+ cTfh response. Six subjects had multi-year samples: four covered two vaccination seasons and two covered three seasons. The 2013-2014 samples were cryopreserved, while the 2015 samples were processed right after collection.

Seasonal inactivated influenza vaccine (Fluvarix) was administered to adults, and sorted blood CD4 subsets were tracked by TCRB sequencing before and after vaccination. To be eligible, subjects had to be community-dwelling and could not have received an influenza vaccine during the previous 6 months. Reasons for exclusion included contraindications to influenza vaccine, substance abuse, HIV/AIDS, active malignancy, immunomodulatory medication, and active illness such as respiratory infection. At each time point, somewhere between about 40 and 110 mL of blood was taken. PBMC were isolated using Ficoll-Paque PLUS or SepMate separation. As a non-Tfh comparison subset, CXCR5- memory CD4 T cells were sorted. Before DNA extraction, cell subsets were sorted from PBMC on a BD FACS Aria. Beyond this particular receptor, the publication reports: Productive TCRB sequences were recovered from only roughly 10-22% of analyzed cells, so rare clonotypes could not be sampled. Day 7 ICOS+CD38+ clones were most often found later in ICOS-CD38- cTfh, suggesting that subset may serve as a memory reservoir. When influenza clone enrichment was assessed, the possibility that the much larger non-cTfh compartments were undersampled could not be excluded. Successive annual vaccinations recalled a recurrent oligoclonal ICOS+CD38+ cTfh response that contained tetramer and AIM influenza-specific clonotypes. ICOS+CD38+ cTfh clonality correlated with the frequency of that population, and its change correlated with the change in circulating plasmablast frequency.

The protocol used for the library was the immunoSEQ multiplex PCR assay. Adaptive Biotechnologies handled the TCRB amplification, library preparation, sequencing and preliminary bioinformatics at Survey level resolution. From the authors' description of their analysis: In R, clonality was calculated as 1 minus the normalized Shannon entropy, and the Gini index was computed using the R package ineq. To get the overlap score, the summed counts of shared sequences were divided by the total counts of all sequences in both of the compared samples. The significance of shared clonotypes was tested with Fisher's exact test, assuming a theoretical repertoire of 10^7 TCRB sequences. As stored in TCRdb, this immuneACCESS dataset retains in-frame rearrangements with V and J assigned. A fraction of the clones does not appear; measured against another copy, unresolved V genes explain less than half of the discrepancy, and the remainder lacks a known reason. The V and J calls and the clone size are those of that table, but D and trimming were determined from the DNA. The sample profile shows around 10,000 clones; roughly 80% of them were found once. The ten largest clones represent roughly 1% of the sample.

V is cut by 0 bases and J by 4 bases, and the space between the germline ends is 10 bases. CDR1 and CDR2 (SGHNT, YENEEA) derive from the germline V gene. Counted from cysteine to phenylalanine, this CDR3 has 16 amino acids. Kept here is only the CDR3 DNA, which spans 48 bases and is read in frame from base 1. A remark on this clone: The target of this receptor is not known. Base qualities are not provided; no much larger clone lies one nucleotide away.

The source of this sequence is an adult who received the influenza vaccine. The receptor chain draws on TRBV11-3 and TRBJ2-6, with a tentative D gene TRBD1 over 5 matching bases. Sequenced here: CXCR5- memory CD4+ T cells sorted from blood, sampled 6 weeks after influenza vaccination. The cell subset or site label on this specimen signifies: CXCR5- memory CD4 T cells. The CDR3 sequence is CASSLEGQSGANVLTF. The bases read TGTGCCAGCAGCTTAGAGGGGCAGTCCGGGGCCAACGTCCTGACTTTC.